This entry concerns a single T cell receptor (beta chain). Its binding antigen is unknown. There are no base qualities to consult, and no much larger clone falls within one base. This specimen belongs to a study of blood T cell repertoires in COVID-19 (TCRdb year 2020). Regarding the complete study: Collaborator samples came from the United States, Italy and Spain and covered acute and convalescent phases of COVID-19. The samples were drawn from the first 160 participants of the ongoing ImmuneRACE study and from under 1,500 subjects provided by 6 global collaborators. A freely available public database, intended as a resource for researchers studying the immune response to SARS-CoV-2, is where the repertoires were released. Where HLA class I and class II types were available, the types were taken from metadata supplied by the sample provider, not from assay-based typing. Deeply sampled blood TCRbeta repertoires from subjects exposed to, actively infected with, or recovered from COVID-19 were included in the dataset. The sample metadata nearly always contained a de-identified subject ID, COVID-19 status, age in years and sex. The material from the prospective study consisted of cDNA or gDNA derived from T cells, B-cell-depleted T cells, or PBMCs.

General study outcomes and caveats: Clinical and demographic metadata were provided uncurated, with the amount varying by source and participant.

The CDR3, cysteine through phenylalanine, is 15 amino acids long. CDR3 DNA only is kept here, 45 bases in frame from base 1. Reading the germline V gene (reference sequence) gives CDR1 LGHDT and CDR2 YNNKEL. V is cut by 0 bases and J by 1 base, and the space between the germline ends is 7 bases. TCRbeta CDR3 regions were amplified from genomic DNA using the immunoSEQ Assay, a bias-controlled multiplex PCR. In the original analysis: The number of nucleated cells in each sample was estimated by amplification of reference gene primers within the assay. To quantify the absolute abundance of each unique TCRbeta CDR3 rearrangement, sequence reads were collapsed and filtered. For each sample, productive Simpson clonality was calculated as the square root of Simpson's diversity index across productive rearrangements. TCRdb's version of the immuneACCESS table is confined to in-frame rearrangements and falls short of the full clone set. An unresolved V gene accounts for under half of the shortfall where checked; the remainder is of unknown origin. V and J calls and clone size are as listed in that table; D and trimming were resolved from the DNA. Counted in this sample were 650,000 to 800,000 clones; 90% of them appeared once. The top ten hold roughly 0.26% of the sample.

The collaborating institutions used their own protocols to collect whole blood in K2EDTA tubes. Collaborator samples were shipped for TCRbeta analysis as frozen whole blood, isolated PBMCs, or DNA extracted from either sample type. The chain links TRBV3-1 (or the pseudogene TRBV3-2) with TRBJ2-1; the D gene is perhaps TRBD1, from 5 matching bases. The specimen sequenced was peripheral blood. This TCR derives from a woman in her late teens or twenties with acute or convalescent COVID-19. CDR3 region: CASSQEGRSYNEQFF. The DNA sequence is as follows: TGTGCCAGCAGCCAAGAGGGGCGATCCTACAATGAGCAGTTCTTC.